These 28 T cell receptor beta chains came from one sample sequenced in a study of Ad26.COV2.S vaccination and SARS-CoV-2 variants. This sample's treatment: roughly 20 received Ad26.COV2.S at low or high dose, single or two shots; five or six received placebo; per-sample allocation not given. Sampling occurred on day 63 after the first vaccine or placebo injection. Measured with immunoSEQ multiplex PCR; TCRdb has only the in-frame clones, and not every one. The sample has some 330,000 clones; roughly 88% are singletons. Sample: peripheral blood, taken in a trial of Ad26.COV2.S vaccine versus placebo. All receptors come from a person between 18 and 65 years old who received the Ad26.COV2.S COVID-19 vaccine or a placebo.

This clone has just a few counts. The J gene is TRBJ1-5, the V gene TRBV6-2 or TRBV6-3; TRBD1 is a possible D gene (6 bases). Trimming took 0 bases from V and 2 from J, leaving 11 bases between them. The germline V gene has CDR1 MNHEY and CDR2 SVGEGT. This CDR3 spans 16 amino acids. The CDR3 coding sequence is TGTGCCAGCAGTTACTCCTCGGGGGGCGGCAATCAGCCCCAGCATTTT. It codes for CASSYSSGGGNQPQHF.

The rearrangement links TRBV6-6 to TRBJ1-2; a weak D match, TRBD1 (5 bases). The CDR3 sequence is 14 residues long. Germline CDR1 MNHNY, CDR2 SVGAGI (reference sequence). Trimming cost V 7 bases and J 5 bases, with 17 bases left between them. The CDR3 spells CASIESGARYGYTF. Written as DNA, the CDR3 is TGTGCCAGCATTGAGAGTGGGGCAAGGTATGGCTACACCTTC.

This chain joins TRBV27 and TRBJ2-1; possible D gene TRBD1, 6 bases. V lost 5 bases, J lost 9 bases, and 14 bases lay in between. The germline V gene encodes CDR1 MNHEY and CDR2 SMNVEV (reference sequence). The CDR3 loop spans 13 amino acids. CDR3 loop: CASSTPQGFEQFF. The CDR3 region has the DNA TGTGCCAGCAGTACCCCGCAGGGGTTTGAGCAGTTCTTC.

The CDR3 loop reads CAGQGARGYTF. The CDR3 coding sequence is TGTGCCGGACAGGGGGCGCGAGGCTACACCTTC. V gene TRBV30 combines with J gene TRBJ1-2, with 11 bases fitting TRBD1. The CDR3 covers 11 residues. In germline, CDR1 is GTSNPN, CDR2 SVGIG (reference sequence). V trimming: 8 bases; J trimming: 8 bases; junction bases outside the gene matches: 4.

The chain uses TRBV6-1 and TRBJ1-2; 8 nucleotides match TRBD1. The CDR3 covers 14 residues. J lost 4 bases, V lost 2 bases, and 3 bases had no gene match. Germline V gene lookup returns CDR1 MNHNS and CDR2 SASEGT. The CDR3 DNA follows: TGTGCCAGCAGTGAACAGGGGGCATTCTATGGCTACACCTTC. Protein sequence: CASSEQGAFYGYTF.

The rearrangement uses TRBV5-8 and TRBJ1-2; TRBD1 aligns across 8 bases. Germline-derived CDR1 and CDR2 are SGHTS and YDEGEE. CDR3 length: 14 amino acids. The junction had 4 bases not matched to a gene; V was cut back by 2 bases and J by 4 bases. DNA for the CDR3: TGTGCCAGCAGCTTCGACAGGGGCTTCTATGGCTACACCTTC. It is translated as CASSFDRGFYGYTF.

The chain recombines TRBV21-1 with TRBJ2-1; TRBD1, the table's D call, was not compared with the DNA. TRBV21-1 is a documented pseudogene. The CDR3 is 16 residues long. CDR3 protein: CASSIWTQDRCNEQFF. The CDR3 DNA follows: TGTGCCAGCAGCATATGGACTCAGGACAGGTGCAATGAGCAGTTCTTC.

The rearrangement links TRBV5-6 to TRBJ2-5, with 8 nucleotides matching TRBD1. Unmatched junction bases numbered 2, after V lost 0 bases and J lost 7 bases. Germline CDR1 SGHDT, CDR2 YYEEEE. This CDR3 comprises 13 residues. Here the CDR3 DNA reads TGTGCCAGCAGCTTGGGACAGGGGAGGACCCAGTACTTC. Its protein is CASSLGQGRTQYF.

V and J are TRBV11-2 and TRBJ1-4; weak D call: TRBD1 (6 bases). Trimming pared 4 bases from V and 7 bases from J, leaving 16 bases between. Germline loops: CDR1 SGHAT, CDR2 FQNNGV. The CDR3 is 15 residues long. The DNA for the CDR3 is TGTGCCAGCAGCTCCATAGGGCAGGGGAGTGAAAAACTGTTTTTT. This gives the protein CASSSIGQGSEKLFF.

The chain has TRBV6-2 or TRBV6-3 and TRBJ2-6; no reliable D call. Germline V gives CDR1 MNHEY, CDR2 SVGEGT. The V and J ends lost 0 bases and 0 bases respectively, with 12 bases between them. This CDR3 comprises 18 residues. This CDR3 is CASSYSVGMSSGANVLTF. CDR3 DNA sequence: TGTGCCAGCAGTTACTCGGTCGGTATGAGCTCTGGGGCCAACGTCCTGACTTTC.

V and J are TRBV7-3 and TRBJ1-2; 11 positions match TRBD1. CDR3 length equals 13 residues. V lost 5 bases and J lost 8; bases outside the gene matches: 4. Germline V gene data show CDR1 as SGHTA and CDR2 as FQGTGA. Here the CDR3 DNA reads TGTGCCAGCAGCATGGACAGGGGGCTAGGCTACACCTTC. The encoded protein is CASSMDRGLGYTF. Full variable domain (remainder filled in from reference TRBV7-3 and TRBJ1-2): GAGVSQTPSNKVTEKGKYVELRCDPISGHTALYWYRQSLGQGPEFLIYFQGTGAADDSGLPNDRFFAVRPEGSVSTLKIQRTERGDSAVYLCASSMDRGLGYTFGSGTRLTVV.

The V gene is TRBV15, the J gene TRBJ1-4; D uncertain. The CDR3 has 15 amino acids. Germline V lookup: CDR1 LNHNV, CDR2 YYDKDF (reference sequence). The ends were cut back, 3 bases at V and 0 bases at J, with 8 bases in the middle. The CDR3 sequence is CATSSGLATNEKLFF. The CDR3 coding sequence is TGTGCCACCAGCAGCGGACTTGCAACTAATGAAAAACTGTTTTTT.

The rearrangement joins TRBV30 to TRBJ2-2; D uncertain. The CDR3 contains 13 residues. Germline lookup yields CDR1 GTSNPN and CDR2 SVGIG (reference sequence). Between the trimmed V and J ends, which lost 5 bases and 5 bases, there was a span of 12 bases. The DNA for the CDR3 is TGTGCCTGGGAAAGTTTGAGGACCGGGGAGCTGTTTTTT. It is translated as CAWESLRTGELFF.

V and J are TRBV4-1 and TRBJ2-3; 9 bases map to TRBD2. J lost 2 bases, V lost 1 base, and 4 bases had no gene match. CDR1 is MGHRA, CDR2 YSYEKL, per germline. This CDR3 region has 16 residues. DNA of the CDR3: TGCGCCAGCAGCCAAGGGACTAGCGAGCTCACAGATACGCAGTATTTT. Translation gives CASSQGTSELTDTQYF.

This clone was recorded once. The V and J genes are TRBV28 and TRBJ2-3; D ambiguous. The CDR3 runs to 14 residues. Trimming took off 3 bases at V and 6 bases at J, with 13 bases between the two ends. CDR1 MDHEN and CDR2 SYDVKM come from the germline V gene. CDR3 loop: CASSFAGDGDTQYF. DNA for the CDR3: TGTGCCAGCAGTTTTGCAGGTGATGGGGATACGCAGTATTTT.

Regarding this clone: A read error may produce the germline difference seen at one junction end. The chain has TRBV5-4 and TRBJ2-2, with 9 bases lining up with TRBD2. CDR3 length: 17 residues. Germline V gene lookup returns CDR1 SGHNT and CDR2 YYREEE (reference sequence). CDR3 nucleotides: TGTGCCAGCAGTTTGGCCGTATTAGCGGGAGAACCCGGGGAGCTGTTTTTT. This sequence encodes CASSLAVLAGEPGELFF.

The V call is TRBV3-1 (or the pseudogene TRBV3-2), the J call TRBJ2-2; 8 bases match TRBD2. The CDR3 runs 15 residues. Germline CDR1 is LGHDT and CDR2 is YNNKEL (reference sequence). Germline trimming cut 3 bases from V and 7 bases from J; bases unmatched to any gene: 7. The CDR3 loop reads CASSHFGRAIGELFF. DNA of the CDR3: TGTGCCAGCAGCCATTTCGGGAGGGCAATCGGGGAGCTGTTTTTT.

This chain joins TRBV7-9 and TRBJ2-7; D call uncertain. Germline values: CDR1 SEHNR, CDR2 FQNEAQ (reference sequence). V gave up 5 bases and J gave up 3 bases, with 14 bases separating them. This CDR3 is built from 14 residues. CDR3 bases: TGTGCCAGCAGCGCGATAGAATGGGGCTACGAGCAGTACGTC. Amino acid sequence: CASSAIEWGYEQYV.

V usage is TRBV10-3 and J usage is TRBJ1-6, with D possibly TRBD1 on 5 matching bases. Germline CDR1 ENHRY, CDR2 SYGVKD. Trimming stripped 6 bases from V and 6 bases from J, with 12 bases between. This CDR3 is built from 14 residues. CDR3 amino acids: CAIRGTDPNSPLHF. The CDR3 DNA is TGTGCCATCAGAGGGACGGACCCTAATTCACCCCTCCACTTT.

The chain combines TRBV19 with TRBJ1-1; D gene uncertain. Germline V lookup: CDR1 LNHDA, CDR2 SQIVND (reference sequence). Trimming took off 4 bases at V and 4 bases at J, with 10 bases between the two ends. The CDR3 spans 13 residues. CDR3 DNA sequence: TGTGCCAGTAGTAAGGTGGGGAGCACTGAAGCTTTCTTT. Its translation is CASSKVGSTEAFF.

The gene calls are TRBV5-1 and TRBJ2-3, with D uncertain. V shed 5 bases and J shed 3 bases, with 16 bases lying between them. This CDR3 is 15 amino acids long. Germline V gene lookup returns CDR1 SGHRS and CDR2 YFSETQ. The CDR3 DNA sequence: TGCGCCAGCAGTCGGGTGGGGTCGGAGACAGATACGCAGTATTTT. The encoded protein is CASSRVGSETDTQYF. Looking up the rest from reference TRBV5-1 and TRBJ2-3 gives the full variable domain: KAGVTQTPRYLIKTRGQQVTLSCSPISGHRSVSWYQQTPGQGLQFLFEYFSETQRNKGNFPGRFSGRQFSNSRSEMNVSTLELGDSALYLCASSRVGSETDTQYFGPGTRLTVL.

V and J are TRBV19 and TRBJ1-5, with D unresolved. V was trimmed by 3 bases and J by 6 bases, leaving 12 bases between them. This CDR3 region has 14 residues. Looked up from germline, CDR1 is LNHDA and CDR2 is SQIVND (reference sequence). The CDR3: CASSIGETAQPQHF. In nucleotides, the CDR3 is TGTGCCAGTAGTATTGGGGAAACGGCTCAGCCCCAGCATTTT. Together with reference TRBV19 and TRBJ1-5, the CDR3 gives the full variable domain: DGGITQSPKYLFRKEGQNVTLSCEQNLNHDAMYWYRQDPGQGLRLIYYSQIVNDFQKGDIAEGYSVSREKKESFPLTVTSAQKNPTAFYLCASSIGETAQPQHFGDGTRLSIL.

The rearrangement joins TRBV7-9 to TRBJ1-3, with unresolved D. The germline V and J ends were trimmed by 5 bases and 3 bases, with 8 bases remaining between them. This CDR3 region has 13 residues. CDR1 is SEHNR, CDR2 FQNEAQ, per germline (reference sequence). The CDR3 is CASSPRGGNTIYF. The DNA of the CDR3 is TGTGCCAGCAGCCCGAGAGGTGGAAACACCATATATTTT.

The V and J genes are TRBV4-3 and TRBJ2-5; the D call may be TRBD1 or TRBD2 (5 bases each). The V end lost 4 bases, the J end lost 2 bases, and 14 bases lay between the germline ends. The CDR3 runs 15 residues. Germline values: CDR1 LGHNA, CDR2 YSLEER. CDR3 nucleotide sequence: TGCGCCAGCAGCCGCTACCAGGGAGATCAAGAGACCCAGTACTTC. Its translation is CASSRYQGDQETQYF.

The genes are TRBV3-1 (or the pseudogene TRBV3-2) and TRBJ1-6, with 8 bases aligning to TRBD1. Germline-derived CDR1 and CDR2 are LGHDT and YNNKEL (reference sequence). This CDR3 region has 15 residues. V shed 1 base, J shed 7 bases, and the junction held 3 bases outside the gene matches. The DNA for the CDR3 is TGTGCCAGCAGCCAAGGGACAGGGCGAAATTCACCCCTCCACTTT. Protein product: CASSQGTGRNSPLHF.

V and J are TRBV6-5 and TRBJ1-2, with D perhaps TRBD1 (5 bases). Deletions cut 7 bases from V and 7 bases from J, with 16 bases between. Germline V lookup: CDR1 MNHEY, CDR2 SVGAGI. The CDR3 is made up of 13 amino acids. DNA for the CDR3: TGTGCCAGCACCTTATCCGGGGGACGTGGCTACACCTTC. It specifies CASTLSGGRGYTF.

The chain employs TRBV7-6 and TRBJ2-7, with D perhaps matching TRBD1 (5 bases). The germline gives CDR1 SGHVS, CDR2 FNYEAQ. The CDR3 extends over 15 amino acids. Trimming left V 4 bases short and J 2 bases short, with 15 bases between. The CDR3 region is CASSCRQSVPYEQYV. The CDR3 nucleotides read TGTGCCAGCAGCTGTAGACAGTCAGTACCCTACGAGCAGTACGTC.

Only a few counts were recorded for this clone. The same CDR3 is also encoded by other DNA sequences in this sample. The chain combines TRBV19 with TRBJ1-2; 9 bases align to TRBD1. Germline V CDR1 and CDR2: LNHDA, SQIVND (reference sequence). The J segment lost 3 bases and the V segment lost 4 bases, leaving 0 bases of the junction unmatched. CDR3 length equals 13 residues. DNA of the CDR3: TGTGCCAGTAGTAGGGACAGGGACTATGGCTACACCTTC. Encoded protein: CASSRDRDYGYTF.